The present TCR beta chain was sequenced within a study of blood T cell repertoires in COVID-19. At the level of the study: Donors in the United States, Italy and Spain gave samples during acute or convalescent COVID-19.

Sequencing was performed with immunoSEQ multiplex PCR; in TCRdb, only in-frame clones are kept and a portion is missing. The sample has fewer than 150,000 clones; about 80% are singletons. Germline CDR1 is DFQATT and CDR2 is SNEGSKA (reference sequence). V lost 6 bases, J lost 3 bases, and 12 bases lay in between. The CDR3 totals 13 residues. Sequenced sample: peripheral blood. The receptor's source is a woman aged 80 or older in a cohort sampled during active or convalescent COVID-19. V gene TRBV20-1 combines with J gene TRBJ1-5; D call uncertain. For the CDR3, the DNA is TGCAGTGCCAGTGGCGAGGTCAATCAGCCCCAGCATTTT. Translating it yields CSASGEVNQPQHF.